This T cell receptor (beta chain) is drawn from a study of T cells in Graves' hyperthyroidism and ophthalmopathy. This clonotype was found many times. The target antigen is unknown. Study-wide results and caveats: In the analysis, a 13 V-J model separated ophthalmopathy from stable hyperthyroidism.

TCR beta CDR3 regions were amplified from RNA transcripts. The study used the HTBI primer set for a first-round RT-PCR of the TCR CDR3. MiXCR, run by TCRdb on the multiplex PCR reads, gives a single entry per CDR3 protein. The data show about 640,000 distinct CDR3 sequences, less than 25% seen once. Exclusion criteria comprised uncontrolled infection, other autoimmune disease, pregnancy or lactation. CDR3 length: 14 amino acids. Germline V gene sequence: CDR1 GTSNPN, CDR2 SVGIG (reference sequence). V was trimmed by 4 bases and J by 4 bases, leaving 16 bases between them. The genes are TRBV30 and TRBJ1-2; D is ambiguous. Sequencing was performed on blood. This sequence was found in a man aged 25-45 years with Graves' ophthalmopathy. In DNA form, the CDR3 reads TGTGCCTGGATCCCTCCTTTATCGGTCTATGGCTACACCTTC. Translation: CAWIPPLSVYGYTF. The whole variable domain, remainder taken from reference TRBV30 and TRBJ1-2, is SQTIHQWPATLVQPVGSPLSLECTVEGTSNPNLYWYRQAAGRGLQLLFYSVGIGQISSEVPQNLSASRPQDRQFILSSKKLLLSDSGFYLCAWIPPLSVYGYTFGSGTRLTVV.